This is a list of T cell receptor beta chains from one sample in a study of OX40 agonist ivuxolimab in advanced cancers. Libraries were prepared by immunoSEQ multiplex PCR; TCRdb keeps only in-frame clonotypes and omits some of them. The sample shows fewer than 55,000 clones, less than 90% of them seen only once. The sample was CD4+ or CD8+ T cells sorted from blood, taken in a trial of the OX40 agonist ivuxolimab. Source of these receptors: an adult with an advanced solid tumor such as melanoma, head and neck, liver or kidney cancer. The CDR3 runs from the conserved cysteine through the conserved F or W. D genes are given only for firm matches. Clone size is given for some rows only: seen once, a few or many times, or a class if the clone is expanded.

cdr3_length	v_call	j_call	clone_size	d_call	cdr3_nt	cdr3_aa
14	TRBV6-1	TRBJ2-7	NA	NA	TGTGCCAGCAGTGAGGCCGGACGGATCTACGAGCAGTACTTC	CASSEAGRIYEQYF
14	TRBV30	TRBJ2-4	once	TRBD1	TGTGCCTTTGACAGGGGGCTTGTCAAAAACATTCAGTACTTC	CAFDRGLVKNIQYF
15	TRBV15	TRBJ1-1	NA	NA	TGTGCCACCAGCTTACATACCGGTATGAACACTGAAGCTTTCTTT	CATSLHTGMNTEAFF
14	TRBV19	TRBJ2-7	NA	NA	TGTGCCAGTAGTCCCCGGGACGGTTCCTACGAGCAGTACTTC	CASSPRDGSYEQYF
15	TRBV4-1	TRBJ2-2	NA	NA	TGCGCCAGCAGCCACACCGGGACCTACACCGGGGAGCTGTTTTTT	CASSHTGTYTGELFF
15	TRBV6-6	TRBJ2-5	NA	TRBD2	TGTGCCAGCAGTTACCCCGGGAGGGAAGGAGAGACCCAGTACTTC	CASSYPGREGETQYF
13	TRBV7-9	TRBJ1-2	NA	NA	TGTGCCAGCAGCTCCGCGGGTAGCTATGGCTACACCTTC	CASSSAGSYGYTF
13	TRBV6-4	TRBJ2-2	few	NA	TGTGCCAGCAGTGACGGGACTACCGGGGAGCTGTTTTTT	CASSDGTTGELFF
14	TRBV7-3	TRBJ2-3	NA	TRBD2	TGTGCCAGCAGCCTGACTAGCGGGGTTGATACGCAGTATTTT	CASSLTSGVDTQYF
15	TRBV6-1	TRBJ1-6	NA	NA	TGTGCCAGCAGTGAATCGTCGACACTCAATTCACCCCTCCACTTT	CASSESSTLNSPLHF
14	TRBV19	TRBJ1-6	NA	NA	TGTGCCAGTAGTATCCGCGATTATAATTCACCCCTCCACTTT	CASSIRDYNSPLHF
15	TRBV7-6	TRBJ2-1	NA	TRBD1	TGTGCCAGCAGCTTAGTCCAGGGGGCGAACAATGAGCAGTTCTTC	CASSLVQGANNEQFF
13	TRBV25-1	TRBJ2-7	once	NA	TGTGCCAGCAGTGAGCACGGGACCTACGAGCAGTACTTC	CASSEHGTYEQYF
13	TRBV19	TRBJ2-1	NA	TRBD2	TGTGCCAGTAACCCTAGCGGGGACAATGAGCAGTTCTTC	CASNPSGDNEQFF
16	TRBV7-9	TRBJ2-1	NA	TRBD1	TGTGCCAGCAGCTTCAGCCGGGACAGGGGAATCAATGAGCAGTTCTTC	CASSFSRDRGINEQFF
15	TRBV2	TRBJ2-1	NA	NA	TGTGCCAGCAGTAAAGGTCTCGCCTCCTACAATGAGCAGTTCTTC	CASSKGLASYNEQFF
15	TRBV4-3	TRBJ2-1	NA	NA	TGCGCCAGCAGCCAAGATCTAACGACTTACAATGAGCAGTTCTTC	CASSQDLTTYNEQFF
15	TRBV7-3	TRBJ1-3	NA	TRBD1	TGTGCCAGCAGCACGGACAGGGGGCCTGGAAACACCATATATTTT	CASSTDRGPGNTIYF
16	TRBV7-3	TRBJ2-1	NA	TRBD2	TGTGCCAGCAGCTTACGGGGCGGGGGGCCCTACAATGAGCAGTTCTTC	CASSLRGGGPYNEQFF
15	TRBV4-1	TRBJ2-7	NA	TRBD1	TGCGCCAGCAGCCAGCCGGGACAGGGTGTGGACGAGCAGTACTTC	CASSQPGQGVDEQYF
17	TRBV14	TRBJ2-2	NA	TRBD1	TGTGCCAGCAGCCCCCACGCAGGACAGGGGGCTTGGGGGGAGCTGTTTTTT	CASSPHAGQGAWGELFF
18	TRBV5-1	TRBJ1-1	once	TRBD1	TGCGCCAGCACCGCACTACGACAGGGGATCCCCTGGGGCACTGAAGCTTTCTTT	CASTALRQGIPWGTEAFF
15	TRBV14	TRBJ1-1	NA	TRBD1	TGTGCCAGCAGCCAAGGAGGACAGGGGACGACTGAAGCTTTCTTT	CASSQGGQGTTEAFF
14	TRBV4-1	TRBJ1-2	NA	TRBD1	TGCGCCAGCAGCCAGGGACAGCCTAACTATGGCTACACCTTC	CASSQGQPNYGYTF
14	TRBV27	TRBJ1-1	NA	NA	TGTGCCAGCAGTTTTGGGGGGGGCGGCACTGAAGCTTTCTTT	CASSFGGGGTEAFF
14	TRBV5-6	TRBJ2-7	NA	NA	TGTGCCAGCAGCTTGGAGGTTAACCCCTACGAGCAGTACTTC	CASSLEVNPYEQYF